This TCR beta chain was recovered during a study of T-cell reconstitution after alpha-beta-depleted transplantation in children. This clonotype is categorized as medium-sized. Antigen: not known. During its preparation, the TCRbeta library received unique molecular identifiers. Each CDR3 protein gets one entry after TCRdb re-called the PCR reads with MiXCR. The data contain fewer than 4,500 distinct CDR3 sequences, roughly a quarter of them singletons. Whole-study results and caveats: One year after transplant, T-cell counts and diversity came mostly from newly produced T cells. The study traced high day-60 TCRbeta diversity in some patients to surviving recipient T cells and thymic progenitors. As was reported, about two months after transplant, alpha-beta T cells came from several hundred expanded graft clones.

CDR1 and CDR2 (germline): DFQATT, SNEGSKA (reference sequence). V was clipped by 0 bases and J by 5 bases; unmatched bases: 7. The CDR3 totals 15 residues. The chain links TRBV20-1 to TRBJ2-7; TRBD1 matches 10 bases. The TCR comes from a boy younger than two who had a stem cell transplant for acute myeloid leukemia, so the T cells may come from the graft donor. The source material was PBMCs, mostly from graft donor cells, sampled 60 days after TCRalphabeta/CD19-depleted stem cell transplant. The CDR3 region is CSARDPGQGRDEQYF. The CDR3 DNA follows: TGCAGTGCTAGAGACCCGGGACAGGGGAGGGACGAGCAGTACTTC.